This passage covers 12 T cell receptor beta chains from one sample sequenced in a study of Tregs in tolerant kidney transplant recipients. The table came from immunoSEQ multiplex PCR; TCRdb's copy has only in-frame clones and leaves some out. The sample carries tens of thousands of clones, around 83% recorded once. Sequencing was performed on CD4+ T cells from blood. Every receptor here comes from a human donor in good health.

The chain employs TRBV13 and TRBJ2-1, with 7 bases aligning to TRBD2. This CDR3 has 15 amino acids. Germline CDR1 is PRHDT and CDR2 is FYEKMQ (reference sequence). V shed 1 base and J 1 base; nucleotides not matched to a gene: 1. The CDR3 region is CASSLVGGSYNEQFF. In nucleotides, the CDR3 is TGTGCCAGCAGCTTAGTGGGGGGGTCCTACAATGAGCAGTTCTTC. Together with reference TRBV13 and TRBJ2-1, the CDR3 gives the full variable domain: AAGVIQSPRHLIKEKRETATLKCYPIPRHDTVYWYQQGPGQDPQFLISFYEKMQSDKGSIPDRFSAQQFSDYHSELNMSSLELGDSALYFCASSLVGGSYNEQFFGPGTRLTVL.

The V and J genes are TRBV7-9 and TRBJ2-3; D tentatively reads TRBD1 or TRBD2 (5 bases each). Deletions cut 1 base from V and 6 bases from J, with 17 bases between. CDR1 and CDR2 (germline): SEHNR, FQNEAQ (reference sequence). The CDR3 consists of 16 residues. CDR3 sequence: CASSLGRGRVEDTQYF. The CDR3 bases are TGTGCCAGCAGCTTAGGTCGGGGCAGGGTTGAGGATACGCAGTATTTT.

V and J are TRBV6-5 and TRBJ2-1; D not resolved. The V gene lost 6 bases and the J gene lost 6 bases, with 6 bases spanning the gap. The CDR3 loop spans 11 amino acids. Per germline, CDR1 MNHEY and CDR2 SVGAGI. The CDR3 nucleotides read TGTGCCAGCAGCCGTAGCAATGAGCAGTTCTTC. Protein sequence: CASSRSNEQFF.

The chain uses TRBV5-6 and TRBJ1-3; D uncertain. The germline V gene has CDR1 SGHDT and CDR2 YYEEEE. V was trimmed by 0 bases and J by 7 bases, leaving 5 bases between them. CDR3 length equals 12 residues. CDR3 protein: CASSLAMNTIYF. As DNA, the CDR3 is TGTGCCAGCAGCTTGGCCATGAACACCATATATTTT.

The J gene is TRBJ1-6, the V gene TRBV27, with no clear D. Trimming removed 8 bases at V and 0 bases at J, with 17 bases between. This CDR3 is 17 amino acids long. Germline V gene sequence: CDR1 MNHEY, CDR2 SMNVEV (reference sequence). As DNA, the CDR3 is TGTGCCAGCGGGTTGGGCCAGGCAAGCTCCTATAATTCACCCCTCCACTTT. Its translation: CASGLGQASSYNSPLHF.

The V gene is TRBV5-1, the J gene TRBJ2-1; 7 bases line up with TRBD2. V shed 4 bases and J 0 bases; nucleotides not matched to a gene: 10. There are 17 residues in the CDR3. The germline gives CDR1 SGHRS, CDR2 YFSETQ. CDR3 amino acids: CASSPVAGASSYNEQFF. The CDR3 region has the DNA TGCGCCAGCAGCCCCGTTGCGGGAGCGAGCTCCTACAATGAGCAGTTCTTC.

CDR3 coding DNA: TGTGCCAGCAGCCTATTACCCTGGGAGAACACTGAAGCTTTCTTT. This gives the protein CASSLLPWENTEAFF. The chain joins TRBV9 to TRBJ1-1, with D uncertain. The CDR3 length is 15 residues. The germline V gene has CDR1 SGDLS and CDR2 YYNGEE. Deletions cut 4 bases from V and 1 base from J, with 14 bases between.

The gene calls are TRBV29-1 and TRBJ2-7; 8 nucleotides align to TRBD1. In germline, CDR1 is SQVTM, CDR2 ANQGSEA. V lost 4 bases and J lost 2; bases outside the gene matches: 7. The CDR3 extends over 14 amino acids. Here the CDR3 reads CSVVKGQEPYEQYF. The DNA for the CDR3 is TGCAGCGTTGTAAAGGGACAGGAGCCCTACGAGCAGTACTTC.

This rearrangement joins TRBV11-2 to TRBJ2-3; 8 bases are shared with TRBD1. Germline CDR1 and CDR2: SGHAT and FQNNGV. J gave up 1 base and V 3 bases, and 3 bases lay outside the gene matches. The CDR3 runs 15 residues. CDR3 in DNA: TGTGCCAGCAGCTTCCAGGGGGCGCGCACAGATACGCAGTATTTT. Protein sequence: CASSFQGARTDTQYF. The full variable domain, with the rest looked up from reference TRBV11-2 and TRBJ2-3, is EAGVAQSPRYKIIEKRQSVAFWCNPISGHATLYWYQQILGQGPKLLIQFQNNGVVDDSQLPKDRFSAERLKGVDSTLKIQPAKLEDSAVYLCASSFQGARTDTQYFGPGTRLTVL.

The V and J genes are TRBV4-1 and TRBJ1-4; D call uncertain. Trimming removed 3 bases at V and 2 bases at J, with 16 bases between. Germline CDR1 and CDR2: MGHRA and YSYEKL. This CDR3 region has 17 residues. This chain's CDR3 is CASSHTPGVGTNEKLFF. In DNA form, the CDR3 reads TGCGCCAGCAGCCACACTCCGGGCGTCGGTACTAATGAAAAACTGTTTTTT.

CDR3 DNA: TGTGCCAGCTCCAGGGCTAACTATGGCTACACCTTC. Translated: CASSRANYGYTF. The J gene is TRBJ1-2, the V gene TRBV6-6; possible D gene TRBD1, 5 bases. V lost 8 bases and J 0 bases, leaving 7 bases between the germline ends. Germline values: CDR1 MNHNY, CDR2 SVGAGI (reference sequence). The CDR3 is 12 amino acids.

This chain uses TRBV5-6 with TRBJ1-5, with 8 bases matching TRBD1. Per germline, CDR1 SGHDT and CDR2 YYEEEE. The CDR3 is 16 residues long. J lost 2 bases, V lost 4 bases, and 8 bases had no gene match. The CDR3 loop is CASSPRGLGRNQPQHF. The DNA for the CDR3 is TGTGCCAGCAGCCCCAGGGGGCTAGGGCGCAATCAGCCCCAGCATTTT.